Listed here are 27 T cell receptor beta chains from one sample, sequenced in a study of identifying expanded T cells in peripheral blood. TCRdb's copy holds only in-frame clones and misses some; the assay was immunoSEQ multiplex PCR. The sample consists of more than 55,000 clones, 87% of them appearing once. Source material: blood. The receptors were gathered from a person between 18 and 69 years old in good health.

In nucleotides, the CDR3 is TGTGCCAGTAGTCTTGGGACTAGCGGGGGCACCGGGGAGCTGTTTTTT. The encoded protein is CASSLGTSGGTGELFF. This chain uses TRBV19 with TRBJ2-2; TRBD2 matches 14 bases. Germline V CDR1 and CDR2: LNHDA, SQIVND (reference sequence). CDR3 length: 16 residues. J gave up 4 bases and V 5 bases, and 3 bases lay outside the gene matches.

The gene calls are TRBV5-1 and TRBJ1-4; 9 bases are a match to TRBD1. The CDR3 runs to 16 residues. Trimming cost V 5 bases and J 0 bases; bases outside gene matches: 5. Germline CDR1 is SGHRS and CDR2 is YFSETQ. CDR3 DNA sequence: TGCGCCAGCAGTAGACAGGGGGTGTCAACTAATGAAAAACTGTTTTTT. Protein: CASSRQGVSTNEKLFF.

This chain uses TRBV11-3 with TRBJ1-2; D may be TRBD1 (5 bases). V shed 0 bases and J shed 5 bases, with 19 bases lying between them. Germline loops: CDR1 SGHNT, CDR2 YENEEA. CDR3 length equals 17 residues. Written as DNA, the CDR3 is TGTGCCAGCAGCTTAGATATGGGGTTTGGATGGGGGTATGGCTACACCTTC. The encoded protein is CASSLDMGFGWGYGYTF.

This sequence joins TRBV28 and TRBJ2-7; D possibly corresponds to TRBD2 (5 bases). This CDR3 contains 15 residues. Looked up from germline, CDR1 is MDHEN and CDR2 is SYDVKM. V was clipped by 3 bases and J by 0 bases, with 12 bases between them. In DNA, the CDR3 is TGTGCCAGCAGTTTGTTTTCTAGCATCTCCTACGAGCAGTACTTC. Its translation is CASSLFSSISYEQYF.

This clone appeared a few times. The CDR3 sequence: CAWSQAVKGNEAFF. CDR3 nucleotides: TGTGCCTGGAGTCAGGCCGTAAAGGGCAATGAAGCTTTCTTT. V gene TRBV30 combines with J gene TRBJ1-1; no clear D gene. From germline, CDR1 is GTSNPN and CDR2 SVGIG (reference sequence). Between the trimmed V and J ends, which lost 2 bases and 7 bases, there was a span of 17 bases. CDR3 length: 14 amino acids.

The chain couples TRBV28 to TRBJ2-1, with 10 positions matching TRBD2. The CDR3 has 14 residues. Germline loops: CDR1 MDHEN, CDR2 SYDVKM. With V trimmed by 5 bases and J by 3 bases, 1 base remained unmatched. The CDR3 DNA reads as TGTGCCAGCAGTGTAGCGGGAGGCTACAATGAGCAGTTCTTC. It specifies CASSVAGGYNEQFF.

The CDR3 is CASSYGGGLGDTQYF. CDR3 DNA sequence: TGTGCCAGCAGTTATGGCGGGGGCCTTGGGGATACGCAGTATTTT. This sequence joins TRBV6-6 and TRBJ2-3; perhaps TRBD2 as D (7 bases). There are 15 residues in the CDR3. From germline, CDR1 is MNHNY and CDR2 SVGAGI (reference sequence). The V gene lost 3 bases and the J gene lost 6 bases, with 16 bases spanning the gap.

The V call is TRBV7-2, the J call TRBJ1-2, with a weak D call TRBD1 (5 bases). V was cut by 0 bases and J by 0 bases, with 11 bases left in between. Germline CDR1 and CDR2: SGHTA and FQGNSA. CDR3 length equals 16 residues. Here the CDR3 DNA reads TGTGCCAGCAGCTTAGCGCCGCAGGGAGCTAACTATGGCTACACCTTC. As protein: CASSLAPQGANYGYTF.

The J gene is TRBJ2-7, the V gene TRBV11-2, with a tentative D call TRBD2 (6 bases). Germline V CDR1 and CDR2: SGHAT, FQNNGV. V shed 1 base and J shed 9 bases, with 13 bases lying between them. The CDR3 covers 13 residues. CDR3 sequence (DNA): TGTGCCAGCAGCTTAGCCGACGGCGGGGCGCAGTACTTC. This translates into CASSLADGGAQYF.

The gene calls are TRBV15 and TRBJ2-3; D might be TRBD1 (7 bases). CDR1 is LNHNV and CDR2 is YYDKDF in the germline V gene (reference sequence). This CDR3 comprises 17 residues. V lost 3 bases, J lost 3 bases, and 19 bases lay in between. The CDR3 reads CATSSGAGGKVTDTQYF. Written as DNA, the CDR3 is TGTGCCACCAGCAGCGGGGCAGGGGGGAAGGTGACAGATACGCAGTATTTT. Filled out from reference TRBV15 and TRBJ2-3, the complete variable domain reads DAMVIQNPRYQVTQFGKPVTLSCSQTLNHNVMYWYQQKSSQAPKLLFHYYDKDFNNEADTPDNFQSRRPNTSFCFLDIRSPGLGDTAMYLCATSSGAGGKVTDTQYFGPGTRLTVL.

This chain links TRBV4-2 with TRBJ2-2, with D hard to call. V was trimmed by 1 base and J by 6 bases, leaving 3 bases between them. Germline assignment: CDR1 LGHNA and CDR2 YNFKEQ. The CDR3 runs to 12 residues. CDR3 sequence reads: CASSQVAGELFF. CDR3 in DNA: TGTGCCAGCAGCCAAGTAGCCGGGGAGCTGTTTTTT.

The V gene is TRBV28, the J gene TRBJ2-7, with D possibly TRBD1 on 6 matching bases. The CDR3 covers 16 residues. Germline lookup yields CDR1 MDHEN and CDR2 SYDVKM. Trimming cost V 3 bases and J 0 bases, with 15 bases left between them. CDR3 nucleotide sequence: TGTGCCAGCAGTTTGGACGACAGGCCCGACTCCTACGAGCAGTACTTC. Amino acids: CASSLDDRPDSYEQYF. Based on the CDR3 plus reference TRBV28 and TRBJ2-7, the full variable domain is DVKVTQSSRYLVKRTGEKVFLECVQDMDHENMFWYRQDPGLGLRLIYFSYDVKMKEKGDIPEGYSVSREKKERFSLILESASTNQTSMYLCASSLDDRPDSYEQYFGPGTRLTVT.

The chain joins TRBV5-1 to TRBJ2-7; D assignment may be TRBD1 or TRBD2 (5 bases each). Deletions cut 4 bases from V and 2 bases from J, with 22 bases between. Germline V gene lookup returns CDR1 SGHRS and CDR2 YFSETQ. The CDR3 has 17 residues. The CDR3 nucleotides read TGCGCCAGCAGCATGGGACCTGGGTCAATAGGGACCTACGAGCAGTACTTC. Its protein product is CASSMGPGSIGTYEQYF.

The CDR3 here is CASSQVSHGQGFSPLHF. CDR3 bases: TGCGCCAGCAGCCAAGTGTCACACGGACAGGGGTTTTCACCCCTCCACTTT. This rearrangement joins TRBV4-1 to TRBJ1-6, with 9 bases identical to TRBD1. With 1 base clipped from V and 9 bases from J, the junction kept 10 bases outside the gene matches. This CDR3 is built from 17 residues. The germline V gene has CDR1 MGHRA and CDR2 YSYEKL.

This clone was seen a few times. The chain employs TRBV29-1 and TRBJ1-5, with TRBD1 as a possible D gene (6 bases). This CDR3 has 14 amino acids. V was trimmed by 4 bases and J by 5 bases, leaving 15 bases between them. CDR1 is SQVTM and CDR2 is ANQGSEA in the germline V gene. In DNA form, the CDR3 reads TGCAGCGTTGGGGGGCAGGGACGGGATCAGCCCCAGCATTTT. Amino acid sequence: CSVGGQGRDQPQHF.

V gene TRBV28 combines with J gene TRBJ2-2; D might be TRBD1 (5 bases). The CDR3 covers 14 residues. Germline V gene sequence: CDR1 MDHEN, CDR2 SYDVKM. With 8 bases removed from V and 6 bases from J, the gap between germline ends came to 16 bases. The CDR3 spells CASAVPGYAGELFF. The CDR3 bases are TGTGCCAGCGCCGTTCCAGGGTACGCCGGGGAGCTGTTTTTT.

CDR3: CASSTTGVGELFF. CDR3 coding DNA: TGTGCCAGCAGCACGACAGGGGTCGGGGAGCTGTTTTTT. V and J are TRBV9 and TRBJ2-2; 8 nucleotides align to TRBD1. Trimming removed 4 bases from V and 7 bases from J; junction bases left unmatched: 3. The CDR3 length is 13 residues. Germline V CDR1 and CDR2: SGDLS, YYNGEE.

The genes are TRBV4-2 and TRBJ2-3, with D possibly matching TRBD2 (5 bases). The CDR3 spans 15 residues. V was cut by 0 bases and J by 6 bases, with 13 bases left in between. The V gene's germline CDR1 is LGHNA and CDR2 YNFKEQ. The CDR3 spells CASSQEASPGDTQYF. In nucleotides, the CDR3 is TGTGCCAGCAGCCAAGAGGCCTCCCCGGGGGATACGCAGTATTTT.

The rearrangement links TRBV19 to TRBJ1-2; 7 positions match TRBD1. V lost 6 bases and J lost 3; bases outside the gene matches: 4. The CDR3 runs 13 residues. CDR1 is LNHDA and CDR2 is SQIVND in the germline V gene (reference sequence). DNA of the CDR3: TGTGCCAGTAGCGGACAGGTATACTATGGCTACACCTTC. This encodes CASSGQVYYGYTF.

The chain recombines TRBV11-3 with TRBJ1-3; TRBD1 is a possible D gene (6 bases). CDR3 length equals 16 residues. Trimming shortened V by 5 bases and J by 5 bases, and 19 bases separated the two germline ends. Germline CDR1 reads SGHNT; CDR2 reads YENEEA. CDR3 sequence: CASSPFLDSLRNTIYF. CDR3 coding DNA: TGTGCCAGCAGCCCCTTTCTGGACAGTTTAAGAAACACCATATATTTT. Complete variable domain (other parts from reference TRBV11-3 and TRBJ1-3): EAGVVQSPRYKIIEKKQPVAFWCNPISGHNTLYWYLQNLGQGPELLIRYENEEAVDDSQLPKDRFSAERLKGVDSTLKIQPAELGDSAVYLCASSPFLDSLRNTIYFGEGSWLTVV.

This clone is a singleton in its sample. V and J are TRBV5-1 and TRBJ1-1; unclear D gene. CDR1 is SGHRS and CDR2 is YFSETQ in the germline V gene. Trimming pared 2 bases from V and 7 bases from J, leaving 15 bases between. CDR3 size: 14 residues. The CDR3 spells CASSFDSRGGEAFF. In nucleotides, the CDR3 is TGCGCCAGCAGCTTCGACTCTCGAGGAGGTGAAGCTTTCTTT.

The chain uses TRBV27 and TRBJ2-7; 13 nucleotides line up with TRBD2. Germline values: CDR1 MNHEY, CDR2 SMNVEV (reference sequence). The trim removed 4 bases at V and 6 bases at J, leaving 6 bases unmatched. The CDR3 is made up of 15 amino acids. The CDR3 here is CASSWGTSGKSEQYF. DNA for the CDR3: TGTGCCAGCAGTTGGGGGACTAGCGGGAAGAGCGAGCAGTACTTC.

The V and J genes are TRBV7-7 and TRBJ2-1; weak D call: TRBD1 (5 bases). CDR3 length: 14 amino acids. Germline V gives CDR1 SSHAT, CDR2 FNYEAQ (reference sequence). V lost 5 bases and J 7 bases, leaving 15 bases between the germline ends. This CDR3 reads CASSPGRVYNEQFF. The DNA for the CDR3 is TGTGCCAGCAGCCCAGGCAGGGTGTATAATGAGCAGTTCTTC.

The chain links TRBV19 to TRBJ1-5; TRBD1 matches 9 bases. Germline assignment: CDR1 LNHDA and CDR2 SQIVND (reference sequence). J lost 5 bases, V lost 7 bases, and 6 bases had no gene match. The CDR3 extends over 14 amino acids. In DNA form, the CDR3 reads TGTGCCAGTACCCCGGACAGGGGACATCAGCCCCAGCATTTT. Its translation is CASTPDRGHQPQHF.

The CDR3 nucleotides read TGCGCCAGCAGCCCCGGGACTAGCGGGGGGGCTGACTCTACGCAGTATTTT. Amino acid sequence: CASSPGTSGGADSTQYF. The rearrangement links TRBV5-1 to TRBJ2-3, with TRBD2 matching 16 bases. The CDR3 has 17 residues. J gave up 8 bases and V 4 bases, and 10 bases lay outside the gene matches. Looked up from germline, CDR1 is SGHRS and CDR2 is YFSETQ.

This clone was seen only a few times. This chain's CDR3 is CASSSAGARNTIYF. Here the CDR3 DNA reads TGCGCCAGCAGCTCGGCAGGGGCCAGGAACACCATATATTTT. This rearrangement joins TRBV5-1 to TRBJ1-3; tentative D call: TRBD1 (6 bases). Per germline, CDR1 SGHRS and CDR2 YFSETQ. The ends were cut back, 3 bases at V and 7 bases at J, with 14 bases in the middle. The CDR3 is 14 residues long.

J is TRBJ2-7 and V is TRBV19; TRBD1 might be the D (5 bases). Trimming removed 3 bases from V and 2 bases from J, with 11 bases in between. Germline assignment: CDR1 LNHDA and CDR2 SQIVND (reference sequence). The CDR3 totals 14 residues. This chain's CDR3 is CASSMSQGPYEQYF. The DNA of the CDR3 is TGTGCCAGTAGTATGTCCCAGGGTCCCTACGAGCAGTACTTC.